Sequencing of this TCR beta chain was carried out in a study of cytomegalovirus exposure and HLA in healthy donors (dated by TCRdb to the late 2010s). As for the study more broadly: An earlier analysis of roughly 500 of the donors reported roughly 270 Gb of sequence data and roughly 110 million unique TCR beta sequences from some 180 million T cells. An early release that covered roughly 600 HLA-typed donors contained approximately 300 gigabases of sequencing data and about 84 million unique TCR sequences. The genetic ancestry cluster associated with self-reported Caucasian donors included roughly 84% of the 300 to 400 genotyped donors. The aim of the study was to test whether cataloging public T cell receptors could identify signatures of past pathogen exposure. The study used immunosequencing to profile the T cell repertoires of 600 to 850 subjects and linked those repertoires to cytomegalovirus serostatus. Besides the first cohort of roughly 640 subjects, a separate validation cohort made up of 120 different subjects was used. High-throughput TCR immunosequencing, statistical association of individual TCRs with disease status, and machine learning were combined to predict cytomegalovirus infection status. A later analysis re-analyzed previously published TCR beta repertoires from 666 donors and added high-resolution HLA genotyping to study TCR occurrence patterns. The later analysis used no new phenotypic data to find candidate immune exposures, relying instead on TCR beta sequences and their occurrence across donors. An earlier analysis of 587 of the donors used high-throughput TCR beta sequencing to judge whether each TCR beta V gene segment behaved as functional or pseudogenic. Donor age, sex, ethnicity and CMV serostatus were compiled together with the repertoire data. A later genetic analysis used genome-wide SNP genotypes for about three fifths of the 666 donors, treating that subset as a discovery cohort. Every discovery cohort repertoire had been produced on one sequencing platform. HLA typing covered class I and class II loci at four-digit resolution. The number of typed donors differed by locus: about 629-640 for A, B, C, DRB1 and DQB1; some 500 for DQA1; over 600 for DPA1; and roughly 450 for DPB1. A handful of DR-DQ haplotypes were treated as single units for association and clustering because of strong linkage in the cohort. Among around 400 genotyped donors of the cohort, an average of approximately 220,000 unique TCR beta nucleotide sequences was sequenced per donor, of which about 19% were non-productive.

Libraries were made using the immunoSEQ multiplex PCR assay. For the multiplex PCR, a mixture combining 60 forward primers for TCR Vbeta segments and 13 reverse primers for TCR Jbeta segments was used. The CDR3 region of rearranged TCR beta genes was amplified from genomic DNA by a multiplex PCR assay. The amplified TCR beta libraries were sequenced on the Illumina HiSeq System as 87-base-pair reads. As for how the authors treated the data: Across the roughly 600 repertoires, a later analysis counted 80 million or so unique TCR beta chains, some 11 million of which were shared by at least two donors. To remove PCR and sequencing errors, raw reads were error-corrected and collapsed into unique sequences using a nearest-neighbor algorithm that merged closely related sequences. Alignment of CDR3 sequences to IMGT reference sequences was used to assign V, D and J gene segments. For a sequence to be retained, a match of at least six nucleotides was required to both a V gene segment and a J gene segment. Rearrangements were classified as productive when the CDR3 lacked stop codons and remained in frame with V and J, and all other rearrangements were classified as non-productive. Following IMGT convention, CDR3 was defined as the stretch from the second conserved V-encoded cysteine up to the conserved J-encoded phenylalanine. In an earlier analysis of approximately 500 of the donors, sequences lacking an unambiguous match to a single V gene segment were excluded. An earlier analysis of 587 of the donors called V segments functional above 56.7% productive rearrangements and segregating when the between-donor standard deviation exceeded 5%. A statistical classification framework was developed to diagnose cytomegalovirus status using the catalog of TCR beta chain sequences. A later analysis assigned V and J genes by comparing TCR nucleotide sequences with IMGT/GENE-DB human TR gene sequences. A later analysis assigned CDR3 sequences and most-parsimonious VDJ recombination scenarios with the TCRdist pipeline. In a later analysis, each TCR beta chain was defined by its CDR3 amino acid sequence together with its V-gene family, and reads lacking a unique V-gene family were excluded. To address suspected cross-contamination and a sequencing artifact, a later analysis removed under 600 highly shared, low-generation-probability nucleotide sequences. In a later analysis, a clonal expansion index was calculated for each public chain from normalized within-repertoire ranks of inferred template counts. In a later analysis, generation probabilities were computed with a VDJ recombination model fitted to out-of-frame rearrangements, and the resulting probabilities were checked against IGoR. In a later analysis, hypergeometric tests were used to score TCR-TCR, TCR-HLA and TCR-CMV co-occurrence, with a repertoire-size bias correction applied to TCR pairs. A later analysis estimated false discovery rates by permuting HLA or CMV assignments 20 times. In a later analysis, co-occurring TCRs were grouped using DBSCAN, with TCRdist sequence similarity added in when clustering inside HLA-allele-positive subsets. Repertoires with fewer than 30,000 or more than 120,000 public chains, plus five repertoires with anomalous nucleotide sharing, were excluded from co-occurrence clustering. TCRdb re-hosts the immuneACCESS table, in-frame sequences only. Its copies lack some clones; in the studies checked, an unresolved V gene accounts for under half of them, and the cause for the rest is not known. For V, J and clone size, that table is used; D and trimming come from the DNA. The sample table contains about 89,000 clones; only one count was recorded for under 85% of them. The biggest ten clones account for under 4% of the sample.

The cohort consisted of 670 or so healthy bone marrow donors. Cohort members were all nominally healthy when sampled, although unrecorded immune exposures were likely present. The donor was CMV seropositive and belonged to the group of about 290 seropositive cohort members. A peripheral blood sample was collected from each donor, and TCR beta sequencing was performed on peripheral blood mononuclear cells. The Qiagen DNeasy Blood Extraction Kit was used to extract genomic DNA from the blood cell samples. Ends trimmed: V by 0 bases, J by 0 bases; bases unmatched to a gene: 2. Taken from cysteine to phenylalanine, the CDR3 has 15 residues. The CDR3 DNA has 45 bases and is translated from base 1. From a lookup of the germline V gene (reference sequence), CDR1 and CDR2 are SGHNT and YYREEE. On the study overall, not on this receptor specifically: According to a later analysis, parvovirus B19, influenza, CMV and Epstein-Barr virus appeared linked to several top co-occurrence clusters. HLA typing was unavailable for some donors at each locus, so association tests used only the typed subset. According to a later analysis, TCR association rates differed among HLA loci, with DRB1 alleles showing the most associated TCRs and HLA-C alleles showing the fewest. Most TCR sequences were observed very rarely across donors, whereas some public TCRs were present in many individuals. It was suggested by the authors that the approach could potentially be generalized to other disease states and immunological phenotypes. Seventeen rarely observed V segments, including chromosome 9 orphons, were excluded from the earlier analysis of almost 600 of the donors because counts were too low. Some IMGT-functional V segments, including TRBV6-2 and TRBV6-3, could not be distinguished by the 87-base-pair reads and were therefore excluded. A further reported finding was that TCR beta sequences accurately predicted the HLA-A and HLA-B alleles for most subjects in the first cohort. In a later analysis, HLA-associated TCR beta chains showed more clonal expansion and lower generation probabilities than non-associated chains that were equally common. An earlier analysis of some 590 of the donors showed that most TCR beta V segments appeared in productive rearrangements either about 87% or about 30% of the time, which broadly matched IMGT annotations. A cluster of highly shared sequence variants was judged likely to be a technical artifact of the sequencing pipeline. Presence/absence analyses assumed roughly uniform sequencing depth across donors, an assumption that may not hold. A later genetic analysis associated a missense DCLRE1C variant with V-gene and J-gene trimming of TCR beta chains, and an independent cohort replicated the association. Cytomegalovirus status was reported to be diagnosed by the classifier with high specificity and sensitivity in both the original and validation cohorts. CMV serostatus was the only immune exposure information available for the cohort. Assigning TCR associations to individual alleles was difficult when HLA alleles, especially DR and DQ, strongly co-occurred. The cohort was sequenced for TCR beta chains only, and without alpha or paired-chain data the features that could be detected were limited. Linkage disequilibrium might explain the correlated functional status among segregating V segments, but an unknown experimental factor could not be ruled out. Three of the identified cytomegalovirus-associated TCR beta chains were confirmed in vitro to be specific for cytomegalovirus antigens. According to a later analysis, most CMV-associated TCR beta chains appeared to be HLA-restricted, and the HLA associations seemed to be driven largely by CMV exposure. The study gave a list of about 160 TCR beta chains associated with cytomegalovirus. Compared with the approximately 670-donor mean, donors in an Asian-associated ancestry cluster had fewer N-insertions in productive TCRs, according to a later genetic analysis. In a later analysis, 15,000 to 20,000 TCR beta sequences were associated with specific HLA alleles at a false discovery rate of 0.05.

Comments on this clone: This clone's antigen is unknown. Qualities for individual bases were not recorded, and no much larger clone is one base off.

The receptor's source is a female donor in good health and CMV-seropositive. The sequencing sample was made of PBMCs. The rearranged segments are TRBV5-4 and TRBJ2-7, with 8 bases aligning to TRBD1. At the DNA level, the sequence is TGTGCCAGCAGCTTGGTGGGACAGGCCTCCTACGAGCAGTACTTC. It codes for CASSLVGQASYEQYF.